The next 29 T cell receptor beta chains were all read from a single sample in a study of OX40 agonist ivuxolimab in advanced cancers. TCRdb keeps only in-frame clones here, not all; method: immunoSEQ multiplex PCR. The data contain approximately 130,000 clones, 93% of them singletons. The specimen comprised CD4+ or CD8+ T cells sorted from blood, sampled in a trial of the OX40 agonist ivuxolimab. These receptors were collected from an adult with an advanced solid tumor such as melanoma, head and neck, liver or kidney cancer.

The V gene is TRBV9, the J gene TRBJ2-1; D unclear. The germline CDR1 and CDR2 sequences are SGDLS and YYNGEE. This CDR3 is built from 11 residues. V dropped 0 bases and J dropped 7 bases, with 2 bases sitting between them. The CDR3 loop reads CASSVDNEQFF. The CDR3 coding sequence is TGTGCCAGCAGCGTAGATAATGAGCAGTTCTTC.

This chain joins TRBV5-1 and TRBJ1-1, with TRBD1 matching 8 bases. With V trimmed by 4 bases and J by 6 bases, 11 bases remained unmatched. The germline V gene has CDR1 SGHRS and CDR2 YFSETQ. This CDR3 spans 15 amino acids. The CDR3 DNA reads as TGCGCCAGCAGCCCCCGACAGGGGCCCCGAGCTGAAGCTTTCTTT. It translates to CASSPRQGPRAEAFF.

The rearrangement links TRBV7-2 to TRBJ1-1, with D perhaps TRBD1 (6 bases). Germline CDR1 SGHTA, CDR2 FQGNSA. The CDR3 loop spans 16 amino acids. V lost 5 bases, J lost 4 bases, and 20 bases lay in between. DNA of the CDR3: TGTGCCAGCAGCCCCTCCCCGGGGGCTAGAAGCACTGAAGCTTTCTTT. Its protein is CASSPSPGARSTEAFF.

In its sample, this clone was seen once. The chain combines TRBV2 with TRBJ1-5; maybe TRBD1 (6 bases). V was clipped by 8 bases and J by 4 bases, with 15 bases between them. The CDR3 consists of 14 residues. CDR1 is SNHLY, CDR2 FYNNEI, per germline. The DNA of the CDR3 is TGTGCCAGCGGAGGGGATACAGGGAATCAGCCCCAGCATTTT. Protein: CASGGDTGNQPQHF.

The V gene is TRBV6-6, the J gene TRBJ1-2; D ambiguous. CDR1 is MNHNY, CDR2 SVGAGI, per germline (reference sequence). The V and J ends lost 5 bases and 0 bases respectively, with 10 bases between them. The CDR3 covers 14 residues. CDR3 bases: TGTGCCAGCAGTCGAGACACCTCTAACTATGGCTACACCTTC. Its protein product is CASSRDTSNYGYTF.

The chain employs TRBV7-2 and TRBJ1-6; D possibly corresponds to TRBD1 (5 bases). The CDR3 length is 15 residues. Trimming pared 5 bases from V and 10 bases from J, leaving 18 bases between. Germline V gene sequence: CDR1 SGHTA, CDR2 FQGNSA. CDR3 region: CASSLGTSGGSPLHF. CDR3 coding DNA: TGTGCCAGCAGCCTTGGGACGAGCGGTGGCTCACCCCTCCACTTT.

The CDR3 region is CASTLTGADTEAFF. The CDR3 DNA reads as TGTGCCAGCACTTTAACGGGGGCGGACACTGAAGCTTTCTTT. V usage is TRBV6-6 and J usage is TRBJ1-1; weak D call: TRBD1 (6 bases). Germline V gives CDR1 MNHNY, CDR2 SVGAGI (reference sequence). Trimming removed 7 bases at V and 3 bases at J, with 15 bases between. The CDR3 loop spans 14 amino acids.

The chain combines TRBV28 with TRBJ2-7; no definite D call. The CDR3 sequence is 13 residues long. Trimming pared 2 bases from V and 5 bases from J, leaving 10 bases between. Germline V gene lookup returns CDR1 MDHEN and CDR2 SYDVKM. The CDR3 here is CASSLGVIHEQYF. The DNA of the CDR3 is TGTGCCAGCAGTTTAGGGGTAATCCACGAGCAGTACTTC.

V usage is TRBV28 and J usage is TRBJ2-7; weak D call: TRBD2 (6 bases). This CDR3 comprises 13 residues. Trimming left V 2 bases short and J 4 bases short, with 9 bases between. Germline V gene sequence: CDR1 MDHEN, CDR2 SYDVKM. The CDR3 reads CASSLTGGYEQYF. As DNA, the CDR3 is TGTGCCAGCAGTTTAACCGGGGGATACGAGCAGTACTTC.

The chain carries TRBV15 and TRBJ1-2; 8 bases fit TRBD1. Germline assignment: CDR1 LNHNV and CDR2 YYDKDF (reference sequence). J gave up 6 bases and V 0 bases, and 9 bases lay outside the gene matches. The CDR3 length is 16 residues. CDR3 in amino acids: CATSRDWGRGRDGYTF. The CDR3 nucleotides read TGTGCCACCAGCAGAGATTGGGGCAGGGGGCGTGATGGCTACACCTTC. Variable domain in full (rest from reference TRBV15 and TRBJ1-2): DAMVIQNPRYQVTQFGKPVTLSCSQTLNHNVMYWYQQKSSQAPKLLFHYYDKDFNNEADTPDNFQSRRPNTSFCFLDIRSPGLGDTAMYLCATSRDWGRGRDGYTFGSGTRLTVV.

The chain joins TRBV19 to TRBJ2-5; D is possibly TRBD1 (5 bases). This CDR3 comprises 15 residues. The V end lost 8 bases, the J end lost 5 bases, and 21 bases lay between the germline ends. CDR1 is LNHDA, CDR2 SQIVND, per germline (reference sequence). CDR3 residues: CASSTDSYVVETQYF. In DNA, the CDR3 is TGTGCCAGTTCGACAGATTCCTACGTGGTGGAGACCCAGTACTTC.

The V and J genes are TRBV19 and TRBJ1-4; D call uncertain. Germline V CDR1 and CDR2: LNHDA, SQIVND (reference sequence). The length of the CDR3 is 14 residues. Trimming left V 5 bases short and J 7 bases short, with 14 bases between. CDR3 protein: CASSSDNWGEKLFF. CDR3 DNA sequence: TGTGCCAGTAGTTCGGATAACTGGGGTGAAAAACTGTTTTTT.

The gene calls are TRBV6-1 and TRBJ2-5, with 8 bases aligning to TRBD1. V gave up 6 bases and J gave up 4 bases; unmatched junction bases: 7. CDR3 length equals 14 residues. The germline CDR1 and CDR2 sequences are MNHNS and SASEGT. The CDR3 reads CASRQTGAGETQYF. The CDR3, as DNA: TGTGCCAGCAGACAGACAGGGGCTGGAGAGACCCAGTACTTC.

This rearrangement joins TRBV7-2 to TRBJ2-5; 8 bases match TRBD1. CDR1 SGHTA and CDR2 FQGNSA come from the germline V gene. V was pared by 4 bases and J by 4 bases, with 5 bases of the junction left unmatched. CDR3 length equals 14 residues. In nucleotides, the CDR3 is TGTGCCAGCAGCTGGGCGGGGACAGGAGAGACCCAGTACTTC. Translation: CASSWAGTGETQYF.

The chain uses TRBV19 and TRBJ2-1, with unresolved D. Germline V gene sequence: CDR1 LNHDA, CDR2 SQIVND (reference sequence). The CDR3 extends over 14 amino acids. The V end lost 6 bases, the J end lost 6 bases, and 15 bases lay between the germline ends. As DNA, the CDR3 is TGTGCCAGTAGCCCCGGTGGTGGTCCCAATGAGCAGTTCTTC. Amino acid sequence: CASSPGGGPNEQFF.

The V gene is TRBV9, the J gene TRBJ2-2, with 9 positions matching TRBD2. The CDR3 is made up of 17 amino acids. V lost 3 bases and J lost 5; bases outside the gene matches: 11. Germline values: CDR1 SGDLS, CDR2 YYNGEE. CDR3 in amino acids: CASSAGEGLAGTGELFF. DNA for the CDR3: TGTGCCAGCAGCGCGGGAGAGGGACTAGCAGGGACCGGGGAGCTGTTTTTT.

J is TRBJ2-3 and V is TRBV2; TRBD2 is a possible D gene (6 bases). V was pared by 8 bases and J by 0 bases, with 15 bases between. Germline lookup yields CDR1 SNHLY and CDR2 FYNNEI. The CDR3 has 15 amino acids. The CDR3 loop is CASLPRRESTDTQYF. CDR3 nucleotide sequence: TGTGCCAGCTTACCTCGGCGGGAAAGCACAGATACGCAGTATTTT.

The V and J genes are TRBV6-6 and TRBJ1-1; no definite D call. The CDR3 runs 11 residues. The V end lost 9 bases, the J end lost 1 base, and 6 bases lay between the germline ends. Germline V gene sequence: CDR1 MNHNY, CDR2 SVGAGI (reference sequence). The CDR3 loop is CASLRNTEAFF. CDR3 nucleotide sequence: TGTGCCAGTCTAAGGAACACTGAAGCTTTCTTT.

This chain connects TRBV19 to TRBJ2-1; 7 bases are shared with TRBD2. The trim removed 5 bases at V and 3 bases at J, leaving 7 bases unmatched. Germline lookup yields CDR1 LNHDA and CDR2 SQIVND (reference sequence). This CDR3 contains 15 residues. The DNA of the CDR3 is TGTGCCAGTAGTGTGGGCGGGAGTCTCTACAATGAGCAGTTCTTC. Its protein product is CASSVGGSLYNEQFF.

This chain joins TRBV5-4 and TRBJ2-5; D is perhaps TRBD1 (6 bases). Germline V gives CDR1 SGHNT, CDR2 YYREEE (reference sequence). This CDR3 contains 15 residues. V lost 1 base and J lost 4, with 14 bases in between. CDR3 protein: CASSLQGLGGETQYF. CDR3 nucleotide sequence: TGTGCCAGCAGCTTGCAGGGGCTGGGCGGAGAGACCCAGTACTTC.

V gene TRBV6-5 combines with J gene TRBJ2-1; D possibly corresponds to TRBD2 (6 bases). Trimming removed 1 base at V and 2 bases at J, with 12 bases between. The CDR3 runs 16 residues. Germline V gives CDR1 MNHEY, CDR2 SVGAGI. CDR3 protein: CASSYYGSPTYNEQFF. CDR3 sequence (DNA): TGTGCCAGCAGTTACTACGGGAGCCCCACCTACAATGAGCAGTTCTTC.

V usage is TRBV2 and J usage is TRBJ1-1; 10 bases map to TRBD1. J gave up 11 bases and V 3 bases, and 9 bases lay outside the gene matches. This CDR3 is built from 14 residues. The germline V gene has CDR1 SNHLY and CDR2 FYNNEI. CDR3: CASSDRDRGRTAFF. The CDR3 coding sequence is TGTGCCAGCAGTGACCGGGACAGGGGCCGGACGGCTTTCTTT. The variable domain in full, with the rest retrieved from reference TRBV2 and TRBJ1-1, is EPEVTQTPSHQVTQMGQEVILRCVPISNHLYFYWYRQILGQKVEFLVSFYNNEISEKSEIFDDQFSVERPDGSNFTLKIRSTKLEDSAMYFCASSDRDRGRTAFFGQGTRLTVV.

The chain links TRBV6-5 to TRBJ1-2; 10 bases agree with TRBD1. This CDR3 region has 15 residues. V shed 0 bases and J 4 bases; nucleotides not matched to a gene: 2. Per the germline V gene, CDR1 is MNHEY and CDR2 is SVGAGI. In DNA, the CDR3 is TGTGCCAGCAGTTACTCCGGACAGGGGGGCTATGGCTACACCTTC. Amino acids: CASSYSGQGGYGYTF.

The chain couples TRBV7-8 to TRBJ2-1; D might be TRBD1 or TRBD2, each matching 5 bases. The CDR3 has 14 amino acids. Per the germline V gene, CDR1 is SGHVS and CDR2 is FQNEAQ. V lost 7 bases to trimming and J lost 4 bases, with 14 bases between them. This CDR3 is CASTPRDGYNEQFF. CDR3 bases: TGTGCCAGCACCCCTCGGGACGGTTACAATGAGCAGTTCTTC. The full variable domain, in which reference TRBV7-8 and TRBJ2-1 provide the parts outside the CDR3, is GAGVSQSPRYKVAKRGQDVALRCDPISGHVSLFWYQQALGQGPEFLTYFQNEAQLDKSGLPSDRFFAERPEGSVSTLKIQRTQQEDSAVYLCASTPRDGYNEQFFGPGTRLTVL.

CDR3 loop: CASSSGSYNEQFF. In DNA, the CDR3 is TGTGCCAGCTCTAGCGGGAGTTACAATGAGCAGTTCTTC. The V gene is TRBV7-3, the J gene TRBJ2-1; 10 bases fit TRBD2. The junction had 2 bases not matched to a gene; V was cut back by 8 bases and J by 4 bases. Looked up from germline, CDR1 is SGHTA and CDR2 is FQGTGA. This CDR3 comprises 13 residues.

The table lists this clone with a count of one. The V gene is TRBV7-9, the J gene TRBJ1-5; tentatively, D is TRBD1 (5 bases). Trimming removed 0 bases from V and 2 bases from J, with 11 bases in between. The germline CDR1 and CDR2 sequences are SEHNR and FQNEAQ (reference sequence). CDR3 length: 16 residues. CDR3 residues: CASSLAPGGGNQPQHF. The CDR3, as DNA: TGTGCCAGCAGCTTAGCCCCGGGGGGGGGCAATCAGCCCCAGCATTTT. Combining the CDR3 with reference TRBV7-9 and TRBJ1-5 gives the whole variable domain DTGVSQNPRHKITKRGQNVTFRCDPISEHNRLYWYRQTLGQGPEFLTYFQNEAQLEKSRLLSDRFSAERPKGSFSTLEIQRTEQGDSAMYLCASSLAPGGGNQPQHFGDGTRLSIL.

The chain is built from TRBV10-3 and TRBJ2-3; 11 positions agree with TRBD2. Trimming cost V 2 bases and J 3 bases; bases outside gene matches: 7. This CDR3 is 17 amino acids long. From germline, CDR1 is ENHRY and CDR2 SYGVKD. The CDR3 nucleotides are TGTGCCATCAGTGAGCCATTTAGCGGGGGGGCGACAGATACGCAGTATTTT. It encodes CAISEPFSGGATDTQYF.

The rearrangement links TRBV30 to TRBJ1-5; D remains unclear. This CDR3 region has 17 residues. V lost 3 bases, J lost 3 bases, and 21 bases lay in between. Germline CDR1 reads GTSNPN; CDR2 reads SVGIG (reference sequence). The CDR3 loop is CAWSPTPGRSPNQPQHF. CDR3 nucleotide sequence: TGTGCCTGGAGCCCGACACCGGGCAGGTCGCCCAATCAGCCCCAGCATTTT.

The CDR3 sequence is CASSRSVGGRQPQHF. The DNA for the CDR3 is TGCGCCAGCAGCCGCTCAGTTGGGGGTCGGCAGCCCCAGCATTTT. The chain is built from TRBV4-3 and TRBJ1-5; D may be TRBD1 (5 bases). Germline values: CDR1 LGHNA, CDR2 YSLEER. The CDR3 has 15 residues. Trimming left V 4 bases short and J 7 bases short, with 17 bases between.